These 25 T cell receptor beta chains were sequenced from one sample in a study of cytomegalovirus exposure and HLA in healthy donors. Assay: immunoSEQ multiplex PCR; the TCRdb copy retains only in-frame clones and omits some. The sample contains 150,000 to 200,000 clones, roughly 84% of which appear only once. Sequencing was carried out using PBMCs. The receptors shown here come from a man aged 18 to 29 in good health and CMV-seropositive.

This sequence joins TRBV28 and TRBJ1-4; D unresolved. Germline-derived CDR1 and CDR2 are MDHEN and SYDVKM. Trimming shortened V by 4 bases and J by 7 bases, and 7 bases separated the two germline ends. The CDR3 is 12 amino acids. The CDR3 DNA reads as TGTGCCAGCAGTTCCCTAAGTGAAAAACTGTTTTTT. This gives the protein CASSSLSEKLFF.

The rearrangement links TRBV7-3 to TRBJ1-2; a possible D gene is TRBD1 (6 bases). The V gene lost 3 bases and the J gene lost 2 bases, with 7 bases spanning the gap. The germline gives CDR1 SGHTA, CDR2 FQGTGA. The CDR3 covers 13 residues. The CDR3 DNA sequence: TGTGCCAGCAGCTTGGGGGCGAACTATGGCTACACCTTC. Protein sequence: CASSLGANYGYTF.

V and J are TRBV30 and TRBJ2-7; TRBD1 might be the D (6 bases). Per germline, CDR1 GTSNPN and CDR2 SVGIG (reference sequence). Trimming took 2 bases from V and 5 from J, leaving 10 bases between them. CDR3 size: 12 residues. CDR3 sequence reads: CAWSQQGNEQYF. In DNA, the CDR3 is TGTGCCTGGAGTCAACAGGGAAACGAGCAGTACTTC.

The V and J genes are TRBV6-5 and TRBJ2-7; 7 bases are shared with TRBD1. Trimming removed 8 bases from V and 5 bases from J; junction bases left unmatched: 12. CDR1 is MNHEY and CDR2 is SVGAGI in the germline V gene. This CDR3 contains 14 residues. The CDR3 sequence is CASRVTGSSHEQYF. The CDR3 DNA sequence: TGTGCCAGCCGCGTGACAGGGTCAAGCCACGAGCAGTACTTC.

The rearrangement uses TRBV28 and TRBJ1-4, with TRBD1 identical over 11 bases. This CDR3 is 15 amino acids long. The junction had 7 bases not matched to a gene; V was cut back by 5 bases and J by 8 bases. Germline values: CDR1 MDHEN, CDR2 SYDVKM. CDR3 nucleotide sequence: TGTGCCAGCAGTCGTCCGGGACAGGGGGTCGAAAAACTGTTTTTT. Translated, it gives CASSRPGQGVEKLFF.

In regard to this clone: At the DNA level, this CDR3 is encoded by other sequences in the same sample as well. V usage is TRBV5-1 and J usage is TRBJ2-7, with D maybe TRBD1 (5 bases). The CDR3 has 13 residues. Germline values: CDR1 SGHRS, CDR2 YFSETQ. The germline V and J ends were trimmed by 2 bases and 0 bases, with 6 bases remaining between them. The CDR3 here is CASSFDSSYEQYF. Written as DNA, the CDR3 is TGCGCCAGCAGCTTTGACAGCTCCTACGAGCAGTACTTC.

The chain employs TRBV7-9 and TRBJ2-3; 7 bases fit TRBD2. The V and J ends lost 1 base and 6 bases, in that order; junction bases with no gene match: 4. The CDR3 sequence is 14 residues long. Per the germline V gene, CDR1 is SEHNR and CDR2 is FQNEAQ (reference sequence). CDR3: CASSLDWRGDTQYF. The CDR3 DNA sequence: TGTGCCAGCAGCTTAGACTGGCGGGGGGATACGCAGTATTTT. Supplemented by reference TRBV7-9 and TRBJ2-3, the full variable domain reads DTGVSQNPRHKITKRGQNVTFRCDPISEHNRLYWYRQTLGQGPEFLTYFQNEAQLEKSRLLSDRFSAERPKGSFSTLEIQRTEQGDSAMYLCASSLDWRGDTQYFGPGTRLTVL.

The V gene is TRBV18, the J gene TRBJ2-1, with D tentatively TRBD1 (6 bases). V was shortened by 1 base and J by 4 bases, with 14 bases between the two germline ends. The CDR3 extends over 16 amino acids. Germline lookup yields CDR1 KGHSH and CDR2 LQKENI. Written as DNA, the CDR3 is TGTGCCAGCTCACCACTCGGGACAACTAATTACAATGAGCAGTTCTTC. This encodes CASSPLGTTNYNEQFF. The complete variable domain, with remaining parts taken from reference TRBV18 and TRBJ2-1, reads NAGVMQNPRHLVRRRGQEARLRCSPMKGHSHVYWYRQLPEEGLKFMVYLQKENIIDESGMPKERFSAEFPKEGPSILRIQQVVRGDSAAYFCASSPLGTTNYNEQFFGPGTRLTVL.

This rearrangement joins TRBV2 to TRBJ1-1; D uncertain. CDR1 SNHLY and CDR2 FYNNEI come from the germline V gene. The CDR3 length is 13 residues. V gave up 6 bases and J gave up 2 bases, with 10 bases separating them. The CDR3 loop is CASSGRQNTEAFF. The CDR3, as DNA: TGTGCCAGCAGCGGTCGACAAAACACTGAAGCTTTCTTT. Full variable domain (outside the CDR3, taken from reference TRBV2 and TRBJ1-1): EPEVTQTPSHQVTQMGQEVILRCVPISNHLYFYWYRQILGQKVEFLVSFYNNEISEKSEIFDDQFSVERPDGSNFTLKIRSTKLEDSAMYFCASSGRQNTEAFFGQGTRLTVV.

This rearrangement joins TRBV10-3 to TRBJ1-1; 8 bases are a match to TRBD1. The J segment lost 6 bases and the V segment lost 11 bases, leaving 5 bases of the junction unmatched. CDR1 is ENHRY and CDR2 is SYGVKD in the germline V gene. This CDR3 region has 11 residues. The CDR3 DNA reads as TGTGCCTCCGGACAGGGCGCTGAAGCTTTCTTT. It codes for CASGQGAEAFF.

The chain carries TRBV6-1 and TRBJ2-7; 7 bases match TRBD2. CDR1 is MNHNS and CDR2 is SASEGT in the germline V gene. V shed 0 bases, J shed 2 bases, and the junction held 1 base outside the gene matches. The CDR3 runs 14 residues. Here the CDR3 reads CASSEAGGAYEQYF. The CDR3 DNA is TGTGCCAGCAGTGAAGCGGGGGGGGCCTACGAGCAGTACTTC.

Comment on this clone: Other nucleotide sequences from this sample produce the same CDR3. The V and J genes are TRBV6-1 and TRBJ2-1; 10 nucleotides agree with TRBD2. The V gene end was trimmed by 3 bases and the J gene end by 9 bases; junction bases not matched to a gene: 5. The CDR3 spans 14 residues. Germline CDR1 MNHNS, CDR2 SASEGT. The CDR3 loop reads CASSELAGAGEQFF. CDR3 in DNA: TGTGCCAGCAGTGAGCTAGCGGGAGCGGGTGAGCAGTTCTTC.

The chain has TRBV27 and TRBJ2-7, with 10 bases that match TRBD2. The V segment lost 4 bases and the J segment 1 base; nucleotides outside the gene matches: 4. Germline CDR1 and CDR2: MNHEY and SMNVEV (reference sequence). CDR3 length: 15 amino acids. DNA of the CDR3: TGTGCCAGCAGTTCGAAGCGGGGGGGGTCCTACGAGCAGTACTTC. It codes for CASSSKRGGSYEQYF.

This chain connects TRBV9 to TRBJ2-2; 7 bases align to TRBD2. V shed 4 bases and J 4 bases; nucleotides not matched to a gene: 10. This CDR3 region has 16 residues. In germline, CDR1 is SGDLS, CDR2 YYNGEE. The chain's CDR3 is CASSSRGEGRTGELFF. The DNA of the CDR3 is TGTGCCAGCAGCTCCCGTGGGGAGGGCCGCACCGGGGAGCTGTTTTTT.

The rearrangement uses TRBV4-3 and TRBJ1-4; D gene uncertain. Germline V gives CDR1 LGHNA, CDR2 YSLEER. This CDR3 has 19 amino acids. V was shortened by 0 bases and J by 6 bases, with 23 bases between the two germline ends. CDR3 sequence (DNA): TGCGCCAGCAGCCAAGATGTGGACCGCGGGCAGGAGTCAGATGAAAAACTGTTTTTT. Its protein is CASSQDVDRGQESDEKLFF.

This clone was observed a single time. The chain couples TRBV6-4 to TRBJ2-1; D unresolved. The CDR3 spans 13 residues. Trimming pared 3 bases from V and 8 bases from J, leaving 11 bases between. Germline loops: CDR1 MRHNA, CDR2 SNTAGT. This CDR3 is CASSESPADEQFF. Written as DNA, the CDR3 is TGTGCCAGCAGTGAAAGCCCCGCGGATGAGCAGTTCTTC.

A few counts support this clone. This chain uses TRBV11-2 with TRBJ2-7; 10 nucleotides match TRBD2. The CDR3 extends over 17 amino acids. Germline CDR1 and CDR2: SGHAT and FQNNGV. V lost 4 bases to trimming and J lost 2 bases; unmatched junction nucleotides: 11. In DNA, the CDR3 is TGTGCCAGCAGCTGGGGGTTGGGGACTAGCGCCGCCTACGAGCAGTACTTC. It yields the protein CASSWGLGTSAAYEQYF.

The chain recombines TRBV7-3 with TRBJ2-2; a weak D match, TRBD1 (6 bases). Germline CDR1 and CDR2: SGHTA and FQGTGA. The V end was cut by 5 bases, the J end by 5 bases, with 12 bases between. This CDR3 region has 14 residues. In DNA, the CDR3 is TGTGCCAGCAGCGCTCAAACAGGGACCGGGGAGCTGTTTTTT. It codes for CASSAQTGTGELFF.

J is TRBJ2-5 and V is TRBV30, with D possibly matching TRBD1 (6 bases). Germline assignment: CDR1 GTSNPN and CDR2 SVGIG (reference sequence). Trimming stripped 5 bases from V and 5 bases from J, with 15 bases between. This CDR3 has 13 residues. DNA of the CDR3: TGTGCCTGGGGCCTAACAGGGCGTGAGACCCAGTACTTC. Its protein product is CAWGLTGRETQYF.

This clone was seen only a few times. This chain connects TRBV27 to TRBJ2-1, with TRBD1 as a possible D gene (7 bases). Germline loops: CDR1 MNHEY, CDR2 SMNVEV (reference sequence). The CDR3 sequence is 14 residues long. V gave up 5 bases and J gave up 5 bases, with 13 bases separating them. CDR3 in amino acids: CASSPQGGHNEQFF. CDR3 nucleotides: TGTGCCAGCAGTCCCCAGGGGGGACACAATGAGCAGTTCTTC.

The chain carries TRBV19 and TRBJ2-3; D might be TRBD1 (5 bases). CDR1 is LNHDA and CDR2 is SQIVND in the germline V gene (reference sequence). Deletions cut 7 bases from V and 2 bases from J, with 16 bases between. The CDR3 totals 15 residues. For the CDR3, the DNA is TGTGCCAGTACCATCAACAGGCTCGACACAGATACGCAGTATTTT. It translates to CASTINRLDTDTQYF.

The chain links TRBV28 to TRBJ2-7, with a possible D match to TRBD2 (6 bases). The V and J ends lost 4 bases and 5 bases respectively, with 15 bases between them. Germline V gene sequence: CDR1 MDHEN, CDR2 SYDVKM. This CDR3 has 14 amino acids. CDR3 coding DNA: TGTGCCAGCAGTTCAGCGGGCGCGGAGGACGAGCAGTACTTC. Its protein is CASSSAGAEDEQYF.

The chain carries TRBV5-1 and TRBJ2-3; 10 nucleotides line up with TRBD2. With 4 bases clipped from V and 3 bases from J, the junction kept 8 bases outside the gene matches. This CDR3 has 16 amino acids. Per the germline V gene, CDR1 is SGHRS and CDR2 is YFSETQ. CDR3 residues: CASSPGLAGATDTQYF. DNA of the CDR3: TGCGCCAGCAGCCCTGGGCTAGCGGGAGCAACAGATACGCAGTATTTT.

V gene TRBV27 combines with J gene TRBJ2-1; 8 positions match TRBD2. CDR1 MNHEY and CDR2 SMNVEV come from the germline V gene (reference sequence). Trimming cost V 5 bases and J 4 bases; bases outside gene matches: 7. The CDR3 totals 15 residues. CDR3 in DNA: TGTGCCAGCAGTCCCGGGACTAGTCAATACAATGAGCAGTTCTTC. Protein product: CASSPGTSQYNEQFF.

There are a few counts of this clone. This rearrangement joins TRBV27 to TRBJ1-1; 9 positions match TRBD1. Trimming took 3 bases from V and 11 from J; bases not matched to a gene: 10. The V gene's germline CDR1 is MNHEY and CDR2 SMNVEV (reference sequence). This CDR3 contains 14 residues. The CDR3 nucleotides are TGTGCCAGCAGTTTTGTACAGGGGGCGAGCGGTGCTTTCTTT. Translation: CASSFVQGASGAFF.